Sequencing of this T cell receptor beta chain was carried out in a study of T cells in Graves' hyperthyroidism and ophthalmopathy. As for the study in general: The blood sample was taken at first diagnosis, before treatment began.

This clonotype showed up many times. The antigen is unknown. Clinical symptoms, serum thyroxine, TRAb, thyroid ultrasound and orbital computed tomography established diagnosis. Study findings and constraints: Model predictions of ophthalmopathy came a median about six months before onset. In blood, most of the thyroid clonotypes expanded above 0.001 were also present.

It was RNA transcripts that yielded the amplified TCR beta CDR3 regions. Using the HTBI primer set, a first-round RT-PCR was run on the TCR CDR3. TCRdb passed the multiplex PCR reads through MiXCR, listing each CDR3 protein once. Among hundreds of thousands of distinct CDR3 sequences listed, about 15% were seen once. The germline V gene has CDR1 WNHNN and CDR2 SYGVQD (reference sequence). The junction had 10 bases not matched to a gene; V was cut back by 6 bases and J by 4 bases. The length of the CDR3 is 16 residues. This TCR came from a man between 18 and 29 years old with Graves' ophthalmopathy. The sequencing input was blood. The chain recombines TRBV10-1 with TRBJ1-5, with TRBD1 matching over 9 bases. The CDR3 nucleotides read TGCGCCAGCAGCTCTCCTGGACAGGGGAGGAATCAGCCCCAGCATTTT. Its protein product is CASSSPGQGRNQPQHF.